The 25 T cell receptor beta chains below come from one sample, sequenced in a study of cytomegalovirus exposure and HLA in healthy donors. Clones were read by immunoSEQ multiplex PCR, and TCRdb kept only the in-frame ones, dropping some. The sample lists over 200,000 clones, 88% seen once, with roughly 2.8% in the top ten. Sequencing was done on a sample of PBMCs. The receptor set was obtained from a woman in her late teens or twenties in good health and CMV-seronegative.

The chain carries TRBV6-1 and TRBJ1-3; 11 bases map to TRBD1. V shed 4 bases, J shed 3 bases, and the junction held 8 bases outside the gene matches. Germline values: CDR1 MNHNS, CDR2 SASEGT. This CDR3 comprises 17 residues. CDR3 DNA sequence: TGTGCCAGCAGTGGGACAGGGGGCGTCGGTAGTGGAAACACCATATATTTT. Amino acids: CASSGTGGVGSGNTIYF.

The rearrangement uses TRBV6-6 and TRBJ1-4, with D possibly being TRBD1 (5 bases). CDR3 length: 16 residues. Trimming took 2 bases from V and 8 from J, leaving 18 bases between them. Germline CDR1 reads MNHNY; CDR2 reads SVGAGI (reference sequence). CDR3 nucleotides: TGTGCCAGCAGTTACCCAGGACAAGGTCAGGGAGAAAAACTGTTTTTT. It encodes CASSYPGQGQGEKLFF.

This chain joins TRBV29-1 and TRBJ2-1, with D possibly matching TRBD1 (5 bases). Per the germline V gene, CDR1 is SQVTM and CDR2 is ANQGSEA. The CDR3 is 13 amino acids. V was shortened by 6 bases and J by 0 bases, with 9 bases between the two germline ends. This chain's CDR3 is CSVGHSSYNEQFF. The CDR3 nucleotides read TGCAGCGTGGGGCATAGCTCCTACAATGAGCAGTTCTTC.

This clone was counted a single time. V and J are TRBV5-4 and TRBJ1-2, with D possibly matching TRBD1 (6 bases). This CDR3 spans 15 amino acids. Trimming shortened V by 0 bases and J by 1 base, and 10 bases separated the two germline ends. From germline, CDR1 is SGHNT and CDR2 YYREEE (reference sequence). The DNA for the CDR3 is TGTGCCAGCAGCTTGGCGGGAGGGGGTAACTATGGCTACACCTTC. Protein: CASSLAGGGNYGYTF. Together with reference TRBV5-4 and TRBJ1-2, the CDR3 gives the full variable domain: ETGVTQSPTHLIKTRGQQVTLRCSSQSGHNTVSWYQQALGQGPQFIFQYYREEENGRGNFPPRFSGLQFPNYSSELNVNALELDDSALYLCASSLAGGGNYGYTFGSGTRLTVV.

The genes are TRBV7-6 and TRBJ2-1; D might be TRBD2 (6 bases). Germline-derived CDR1 and CDR2 are SGHVS and FNYEAQ. The CDR3 length is 15 residues. V was clipped by 2 bases and J by 2 bases, with 10 bases between them. CDR3 sequence reads: CASSLFAGTYNEQFF. The CDR3 bases are TGTGCCAGCAGCTTATTTGCGGGAACCTACAATGAGCAGTTCTTC.

The CDR3 region is CASAAGNNQPQHF. CDR3 DNA: TGTGCCAGCGCCGCGGGGAACAATCAGCCCCAGCATTTT. The chain carries TRBV9 and TRBJ1-5; the D is unclear. Trimming took off 7 bases at V and 3 bases at J, with 11 bases between the two ends. Germline lookup yields CDR1 SGDLS and CDR2 YYNGEE. The CDR3 length is 13 residues.

The CDR3 nucleotides read TGTGCCAGCAGTGAGGGGTCAGCCAGGGGGCCCCAGCATTTT. It specifies CASSEGSARGPQHF. The V gene is TRBV6-1, the J gene TRBJ1-5; weak D call: TRBD1 (6 bases). The CDR3 length is 14 residues. V shed 3 bases and J shed 9 bases, with 15 bases lying between them. The germline V gene has CDR1 MNHNS and CDR2 SASEGT.

This CDR3 reads CASSLLTSGRLTDTQYF. The CDR3, as DNA: TGCGCCAGCAGCCTTCTGACTAGCGGGAGATTAACAGATACGCAGTATTTT. The J gene is TRBJ2-3, the V gene TRBV4-1, with 12 bases matching TRBD2. Trimming at V came to 4 bases and at J to 3 bases, leaving 8 bases not matched to a gene. CDR1 and CDR2 (germline): MGHRA, YSYEKL. The CDR3 has 17 amino acids.

The chain combines TRBV27 with TRBJ2-1; TRBD2 might be the D (5 bases). Trimming pared 6 bases from V and 5 bases from J, leaving 17 bases between. There are 15 residues in the CDR3. Germline CDR1 reads MNHEY; CDR2 reads SMNVEV (reference sequence). The CDR3 DNA is TGTGCCAGCAGGCCCACTAGTATCGTCGACAATGAGCAGTTCTTC. This codes for CASRPTSIVDNEQFF.

The chain links TRBV4-2 to TRBJ1-4; weak D call: TRBD1 (5 bases). V was clipped by 0 bases and J by 7 bases, with 9 bases between them. The CDR3 is 14 amino acids. Per germline, CDR1 LGHNA and CDR2 YNFKEQ. The CDR3 here is CASSQDLGVEKLFF. In DNA form, the CDR3 reads TGTGCCAGCAGCCAAGATCTAGGGGTTGAAAAACTGTTTTTT.

This sequence joins TRBV18 and TRBJ2-1, with TRBD2 identical over 12 bases. This CDR3 contains 16 residues. V was clipped by 0 bases and J by 9 bases; unmatched bases: 6. Germline loops: CDR1 KGHSH, CDR2 LQKENI. CDR3 region: CASSPPGLAGIGEQFF. The DNA of the CDR3 is TGTGCCAGCTCACCACCTGGACTAGCGGGAATCGGTGAGCAGTTCTTC.

This chain uses TRBV5-5 with TRBJ1-1; 10 nucleotides agree with TRBD1. Looked up from germline, CDR1 is SGHKS and CDR2 is YYEKEE (reference sequence). V shed 0 bases, J shed 5 bases, and the junction held 7 bases outside the gene matches. The length of the CDR3 is 16 residues. CDR3 DNA: TGTGCCAGCAGCTTGGGGCCTGGACAGGGGGTTACTGAAGCTTTCTTT. As protein: CASSLGPGQGVTEAFF.

The chain employs TRBV27 and TRBJ1-2, with D perhaps matching TRBD1 (6 bases). The length of the CDR3 is 16 residues. V was clipped by 5 bases and J by 4 bases, with 20 bases between them. Germline CDR1 is MNHEY and CDR2 is SMNVEV (reference sequence). The CDR3 sequence: CASSPRITYRVYGYTF. In nucleotides, the CDR3 is TGTGCCAGCAGTCCCCGTATAACCTACAGGGTCTATGGCTACACCTTC.

The chain couples TRBV9 to TRBJ2-7; no definite D call. Germline V gives CDR1 SGDLS, CDR2 YYNGEE. V was cut by 3 bases and J by 0 bases, with 13 bases left in between. The CDR3 runs 15 residues. CDR3 sequence reads: CASSASGGDSYEQYF. DNA for the CDR3: TGTGCCAGCAGCGCCTCTGGCGGAGACTCCTACGAGCAGTACTTC.

The V and J genes are TRBV9 and TRBJ1-1; the match to TRBD1 covers 7 bases. Looked up from germline, CDR1 is SGDLS and CDR2 is YYNGEE. V lost 4 bases, J lost 5 bases, and 8 bases stayed unmatched. The CDR3 contains 14 residues. The CDR3: CASSPPRTGTEAFF. For the CDR3, the DNA is TGTGCCAGCAGCCCCCCTCGGACAGGAACTGAAGCTTTCTTT.

The chain combines TRBV5-4 with TRBJ1-2, with 8 bases fitting TRBD1. This CDR3 spans 15 amino acids. Germline V CDR1 and CDR2: SGHNT, YYREEE (reference sequence). With V trimmed by 4 bases and J by 2 bases, 7 bases remained unmatched. The CDR3 DNA follows: TGTGCCAGCAGCGTGGACAGGGCAGGGAACTATGGCTACACCTTC. Its translation: CASSVDRAGNYGYTF.

This clone was recorded a few times. V gene TRBV5-4 combines with J gene TRBJ2-1, with D maybe TRBD2 (7 bases). CDR1 is SGHNT and CDR2 is YYREEE in the germline V gene (reference sequence). Trimming pared 6 bases from V and 4 bases from J, leaving 20 bases between. The CDR3 covers 16 residues. CDR3 coding DNA: TGTGCCAGCACCAGGAATGAGGGGGAGGGTTACAATGAGCAGTTCTTC. Protein: CASTRNEGEGYNEQFF.

This chain uses TRBV7-2 with TRBJ2-1; tentative D call: TRBD2 (5 bases). The CDR3 runs to 19 residues. From germline, CDR1 is SGHTA and CDR2 FQGNSA. The V and J ends lost 4 bases and 2 bases respectively, with 24 bases between them. CDR3 DNA sequence: TGTGCCAGCAGCTCCAGAGAAATAGGAGCGGCAAGTACCTACAATGAGCAGTTCTTC. Its translation is CASSSREIGAASTYNEQFF.

The chain couples TRBV6-1 to TRBJ1-1; TRBD1 might be the D (6 bases). The V and J ends lost 10 bases and 5 bases respectively, with 17 bases between them. The CDR3 loop spans 13 amino acids. Germline CDR1 and CDR2: MNHNS and SASEGT. The CDR3 region is CAIRGGLRTEAFF. The CDR3 DNA sequence: TGTGCCATCCGGGGGGGGCTACGAACTGAAGCTTTCTTT.

This clone was counted once. V and J are TRBV29-1 and TRBJ2-5; perhaps TRBD1 as D (6 bases). The CDR3 spans 13 residues. V lost 4 bases, J lost 5 bases, and 14 bases lay in between. Per germline, CDR1 SQVTM and CDR2 ANQGSEA. CDR3 amino acids: CSVGVRGYETQYF. CDR3 in DNA: TGCAGCGTTGGTGTCAGGGGTTATGAGACCCAGTACTTC.

The chain couples TRBV6-5 to TRBJ1-2; D remains unclear. The CDR3 consists of 15 residues. The germline V gene has CDR1 MNHEY and CDR2 SVGAGI. V was clipped by 0 bases and J by 6 bases, with 14 bases between them. CDR3 residues: CASSYSSAHGDGYTF. The CDR3 DNA sequence: TGTGCCAGCAGTTACTCGTCCGCCCACGGGGATGGCTACACCTTC.

V and J are TRBV30 and TRBJ1-2, with 8 nucleotides matching TRBD1. Trimming removed 3 bases from V and 8 bases from J; junction bases left unmatched: 14. Germline lookup yields CDR1 GTSNPN and CDR2 SVGIG (reference sequence). This CDR3 region has 15 residues. The CDR3 loop is CAWSSTGGPGSGYTF. CDR3 DNA: TGTGCCTGGAGCTCTACAGGGGGACCTGGCTCGGGCTACACCTTC.

V gene TRBV30 combines with J gene TRBJ1-1; tentative D call: TRBD1 (5 bases). The CDR3 runs to 15 residues. CDR1 is GTSNPN, CDR2 SVGIG, per germline (reference sequence). V dropped 3 bases and J dropped 2 bases, with 16 bases sitting between them. The CDR3 region has the DNA TGTGCCTGGAGCTTAAAGGATCAGGGCAACACTGAAGCTTTCTTT. Protein product: CAWSLKDQGNTEAFF.

V usage is TRBV7-2 and J usage is TRBJ2-1; 13 bases map to TRBD2. This CDR3 is 15 amino acids long. From germline, CDR1 is SGHTA and CDR2 FQGNSA. J was trimmed by 9 bases and V by 5 bases; bases with no gene match: 7. The CDR3 DNA follows: TGTGCCAGCAGCCCACTAGCGGGAGGGACTAGTGAGCAGTTCTTC. It codes for CASSPLAGGTSEQFF.

The rearrangement uses TRBV7-2 and TRBJ2-7, with D uncertain. Germline loops: CDR1 SGHTA, CDR2 FQGNSA. This CDR3 comprises 13 residues. V was shortened by 0 bases and J by 3 bases, with 6 bases between the two germline ends. The DNA of the CDR3 is TGTGCCAGCAGCTTAGCCATAGACTACGAGCAGTACTTC. This sequence encodes CASSLAIDYEQYF.